The T cell receptor (beta chain) described here comes from a study of glioma-infiltrating T cells. Overall study results and limits: Very few CDR3 sequences were shared between tissue and blood. Above-expected tissue-blood divergence occurred in all gliomas, most in low-grade ones.

This clonotype has ten or more counts. Its antigen is as yet unknown. Amplification of TCR alpha and beta CDR3 regions from RNA used iRepertoire nested multiplex PCR. One-step reverse transcription and amplification started from approximately 100-400 ng of tissue mRNA or PBMC total RNA. TCRdb ran MiXCR on the multiplex PCR reads and lists one entry per CDR3 protein. The table has roughly 130,000 distinct CDR3 sequences, under 30% seen once; the top ten hold about 30%. Trimming took 6 bases from V and 6 from J; bases not matched to a gene: 8. Germline V lookup: CDR1 MNHNS, CDR2 SASEGT. This CDR3 comprises 14 residues.

The J gene is TRBJ1-1, the V gene TRBV6-1; 9 bases fit TRBD1. Source material: glioma tissue, nonneoplastic brain tissue, or PBMCs (not recorded which). This receptor was obtained from a human donor with low-grade glioma or glioblastoma, undergoing nonglioma brain surgery, or in good health (not recorded which). The CDR3 nucleotides read TGTGCCAGCAGGACCTCGGACAGGGGAGCTGAAGCTTTCTTT. Translating gives CASRTSDRGAEAFF.